Below are 3 T cell receptor beta chains sequenced from a single sample in a study of CD8 T cells in ankylosing spondylitis (dated by TCRdb to about 2017). Broader findings and caveats from the paper: Blood from ankylosing spondylitis patients appeared to be characterized by a TCR beta motif composed of eight highly homologous amino acid variants.

Receptor libraries were prepared by 5' RACE. Instrument on record: Illumina HiSeq 2500. Using fastp at Q25 and MiXCR, TCRdb reprocessed the public reads and kept productive beta chains. Under each unique CDR3 protein, matching rows form one entry showing the most common genes and DNA. A total of 500,000 or so distinct CDR3 sequences appear in this sample, approximately 5% of them only once. Clones ranked in the top ten supply approximately 3.5% of the sample. These receptors lack a known antigen. The source material was blood, either unsorted or a sorted T cell fraction (not recorded which). These receptors originate from a male donor with ankylosing spondylitis.

Many counts were recorded for this clonotype. This rearrangement joins TRBV7-8 to TRBJ2-1; 9 bases map to TRBD1. Germline CDR1 reads SGHVS; CDR2 reads FQNEAQ. The CDR3 contains 15 residues. Unmatched junction bases numbered 5, after V lost 3 bases and J lost 5 bases. The CDR3 coding sequence is TGTGCCAGCAGCTTCGGGACAGGGAGCGACAATGAGCAGTTCTTC. Protein: CASSFGTGSDNEQFF.

This clonotype was picked up many times. The J gene is TRBJ1-2, the V gene TRBV7-2; TRBD1 matches 7 bases. CDR1 is SGHTA and CDR2 is FQGNSA in the germline V gene. The CDR3 sequence is 16 residues long. The J segment lost 2 bases and the V segment lost 5 bases, leaving 11 bases of the junction unmatched. The CDR3 loop is CASSQTPSTGNYGYTF. CDR3 in DNA: TGTGCCAGCAGCCAAACCCCTTCGACAGGGAACTATGGCTACACCTTC.

At least ten counts were recorded for this clonotype. This chain joins TRBV10-2 and TRBJ1-5; D call uncertain. Germline CDR1 reads WSHSY; CDR2 reads SAAADI. Trimming stripped 7 bases from V and 4 bases from J, with 8 bases between. There are 12 residues in the CDR3. The CDR3 DNA sequence: TGCGCCAGCAAACAAGCAAATCAGCCCCAGCATTTT. Encoded protein: CASKQANQPQHF.